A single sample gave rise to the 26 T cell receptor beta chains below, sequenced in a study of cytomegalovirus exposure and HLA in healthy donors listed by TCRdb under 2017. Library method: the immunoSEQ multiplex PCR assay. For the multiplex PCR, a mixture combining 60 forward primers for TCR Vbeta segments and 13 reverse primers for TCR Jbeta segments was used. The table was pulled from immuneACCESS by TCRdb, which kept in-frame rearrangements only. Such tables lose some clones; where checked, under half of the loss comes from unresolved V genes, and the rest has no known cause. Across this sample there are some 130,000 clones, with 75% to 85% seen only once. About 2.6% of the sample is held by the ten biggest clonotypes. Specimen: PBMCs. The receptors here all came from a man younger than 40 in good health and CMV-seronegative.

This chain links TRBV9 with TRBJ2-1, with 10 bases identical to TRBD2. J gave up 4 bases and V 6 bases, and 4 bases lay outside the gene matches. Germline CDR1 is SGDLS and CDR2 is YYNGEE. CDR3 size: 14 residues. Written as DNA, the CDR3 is TGTGCCAGCACGTCTAGCGGGAGATACAATGAGCAGTTCTTC. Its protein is CASTSSGRYNEQFF.

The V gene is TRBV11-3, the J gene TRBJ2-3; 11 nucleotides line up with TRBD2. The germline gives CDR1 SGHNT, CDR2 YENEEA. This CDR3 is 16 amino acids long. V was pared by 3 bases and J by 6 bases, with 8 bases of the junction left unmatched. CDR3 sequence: CASSLILAGGSDTQYF. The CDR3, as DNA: TGTGCCAGCAGCTTGATTCTAGCGGGAGGCTCGGATACGCAGTATTTT.

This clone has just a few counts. The CDR3 region has the DNA TGCGCCAGCAGCCTGACGACTAGCGGGAGTATTTACGAGCAGTACTTC. It encodes CASSLTTSGSIYEQYF. The chain employs TRBV5-1 and TRBJ2-5; 12 bases map to TRBD2. The DNA end is more similar to TRBJ2-7, so the J call may be wrong. The CDR3 runs 16 residues. CDR1 SGHRS and CDR2 YFSETQ come from the germline V gene.

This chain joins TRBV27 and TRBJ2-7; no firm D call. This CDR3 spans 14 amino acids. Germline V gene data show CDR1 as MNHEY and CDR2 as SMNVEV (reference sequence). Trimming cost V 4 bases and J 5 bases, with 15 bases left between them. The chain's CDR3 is CASSSHSSFHEQYF. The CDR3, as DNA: TGTGCCAGCAGTTCCCATTCTAGTTTCCACGAGCAGTACTTC.

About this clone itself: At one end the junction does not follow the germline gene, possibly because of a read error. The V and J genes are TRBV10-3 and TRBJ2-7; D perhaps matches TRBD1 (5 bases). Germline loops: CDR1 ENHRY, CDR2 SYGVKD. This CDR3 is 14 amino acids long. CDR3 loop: CAVSADRTNYEQYF. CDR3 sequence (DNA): TGTGCCGTCAGTGCCGACAGAACAAACTACGAGCAGTACTTC.

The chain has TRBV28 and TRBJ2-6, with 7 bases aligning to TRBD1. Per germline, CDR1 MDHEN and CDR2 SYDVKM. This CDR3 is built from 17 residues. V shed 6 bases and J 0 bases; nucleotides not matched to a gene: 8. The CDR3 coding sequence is TGTGCCAGCAGATCGACAGGGCTTAGCTCTGGGGCCAACGTCCTGACTTTC. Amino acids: CASRSTGLSSGANVLTF.

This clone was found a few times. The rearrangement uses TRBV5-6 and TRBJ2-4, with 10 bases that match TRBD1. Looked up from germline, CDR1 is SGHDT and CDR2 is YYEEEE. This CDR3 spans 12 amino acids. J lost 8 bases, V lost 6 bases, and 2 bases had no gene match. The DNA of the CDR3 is TGTGCCAGCACGGACAGGGGGGACATTCAGTACTTC. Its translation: CASTDRGDIQYF.

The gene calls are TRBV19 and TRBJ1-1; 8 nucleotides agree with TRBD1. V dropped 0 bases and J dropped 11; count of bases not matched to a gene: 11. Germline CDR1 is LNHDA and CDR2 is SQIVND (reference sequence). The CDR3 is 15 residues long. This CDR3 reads CASSIDLSGQGGAFF. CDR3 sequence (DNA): TGTGCCAGTAGTATAGATCTATCAGGACAGGGAGGGGCTTTCTTT.

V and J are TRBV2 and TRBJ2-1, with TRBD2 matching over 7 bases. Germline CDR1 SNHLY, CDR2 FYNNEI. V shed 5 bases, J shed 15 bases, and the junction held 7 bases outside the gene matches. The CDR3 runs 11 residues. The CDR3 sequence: CASSQSGEWFF. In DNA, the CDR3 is TGTGCCAGCAGTCAAAGCGGGGAGTGGTTCTTC. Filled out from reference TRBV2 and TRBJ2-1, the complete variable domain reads EPEVTQTPSHQVTQMGQEVILRCVPISNHLYFYWYRQILGQKVEFLVSFYNNEISEKSEIFDDQFSVERPDGSNFTLKIRSTKLEDSAMYFCASSQSGEWFFGPGTRLTVL.

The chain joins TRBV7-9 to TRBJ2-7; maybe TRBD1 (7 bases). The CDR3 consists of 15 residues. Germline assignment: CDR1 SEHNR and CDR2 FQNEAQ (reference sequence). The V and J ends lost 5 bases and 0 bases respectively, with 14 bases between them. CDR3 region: CASSPAQGGSYEQYF. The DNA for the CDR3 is TGTGCCAGCAGCCCCGCCCAGGGGGGCTCCTACGAGCAGTACTTC.

In DNA form, the CDR3 reads TGTGCCAGCAGCTTAGCGATACAGACCAGCTCCTACAATGAGCAGTTCTTC. Residues: CASSLAIQTSSYNEQFF. This chain uses TRBV11-2 with TRBJ2-1; D uncertain. Germline values: CDR1 SGHAT, CDR2 FQNNGV. Trimming cost V 1 base and J 0 bases, with 13 bases left between them. The CDR3 covers 17 residues.

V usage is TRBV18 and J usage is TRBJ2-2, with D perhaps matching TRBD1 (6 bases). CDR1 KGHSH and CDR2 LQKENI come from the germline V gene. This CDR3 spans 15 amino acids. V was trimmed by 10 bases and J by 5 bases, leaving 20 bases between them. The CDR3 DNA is TGTGCCACGTCCAGGGGTTTTGGTGGTACCGGGGAGCTGTTTTTT. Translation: CATSRGFGGTGELFF.

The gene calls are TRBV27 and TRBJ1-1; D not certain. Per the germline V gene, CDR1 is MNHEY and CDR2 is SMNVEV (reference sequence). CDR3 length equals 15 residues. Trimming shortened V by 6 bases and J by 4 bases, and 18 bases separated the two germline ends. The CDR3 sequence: CASSLYRLWATEAFF. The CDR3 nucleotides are TGTGCCAGCAGCCTCTATCGGCTGTGGGCCACTGAAGCTTTCTTT.

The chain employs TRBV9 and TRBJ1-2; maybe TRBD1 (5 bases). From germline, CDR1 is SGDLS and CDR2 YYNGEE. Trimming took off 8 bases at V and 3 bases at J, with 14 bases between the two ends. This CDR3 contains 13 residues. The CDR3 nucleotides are TGTGCCAGGTGTCTGCAGGGCCACTATGGCTACACCTTC. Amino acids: CARCLQGHYGYTF. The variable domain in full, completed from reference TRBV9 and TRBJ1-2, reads DSGVTQTPKHLITATGQRVTLRCSPRSGDLSVYWYQQSLDQGLQFLIQYYNGEERAKGNILERFSAQQFPDLHSELNLSSLELGDSALYFCARCLQGHYGYTFGSGTRLTVV.

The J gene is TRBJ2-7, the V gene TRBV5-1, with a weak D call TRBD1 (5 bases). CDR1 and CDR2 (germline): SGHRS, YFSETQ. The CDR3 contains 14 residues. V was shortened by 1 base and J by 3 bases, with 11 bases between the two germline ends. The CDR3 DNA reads TGCGCCAGCAGCTTGTTGGGCAGGGACTACGAGCAGTACTTC. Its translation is CASSLLGRDYEQYF.

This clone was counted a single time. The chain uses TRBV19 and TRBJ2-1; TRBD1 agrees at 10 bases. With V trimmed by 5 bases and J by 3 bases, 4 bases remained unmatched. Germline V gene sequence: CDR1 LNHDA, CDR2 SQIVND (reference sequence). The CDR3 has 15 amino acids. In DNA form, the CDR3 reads TGTGCCAGTAGTGGTGGACAGGGGGGCTACAATGAGCAGTTCTTC. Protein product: CASSGGQGGYNEQFF.

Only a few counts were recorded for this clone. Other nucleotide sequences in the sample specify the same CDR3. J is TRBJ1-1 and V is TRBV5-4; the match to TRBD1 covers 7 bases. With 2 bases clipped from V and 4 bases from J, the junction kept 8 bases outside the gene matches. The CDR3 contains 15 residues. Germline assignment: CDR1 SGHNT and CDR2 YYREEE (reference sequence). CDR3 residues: CASSFYRSGGTEAFF. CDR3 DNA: TGTGCCAGCAGCTTTTACAGGTCAGGGGGCACTGAAGCTTTCTTT.

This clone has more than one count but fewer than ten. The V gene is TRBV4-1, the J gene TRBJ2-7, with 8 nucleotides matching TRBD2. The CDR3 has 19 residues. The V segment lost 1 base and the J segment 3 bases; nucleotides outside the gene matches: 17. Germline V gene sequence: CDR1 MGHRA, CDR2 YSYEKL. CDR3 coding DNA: TGCGCCAGCAGCCAAGTTTGGACGGGAGGGCCAAGGCCCCGCTACGAGCAGTACTTC. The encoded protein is CASSQVWTGGPRPRYEQYF.

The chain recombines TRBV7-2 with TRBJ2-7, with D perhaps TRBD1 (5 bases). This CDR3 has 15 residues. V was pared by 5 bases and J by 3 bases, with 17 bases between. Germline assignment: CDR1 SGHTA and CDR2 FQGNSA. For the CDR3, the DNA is TGTGCCAGCAGCCCCTCGACAGTACCTAACTACGAGCAGTACTTC. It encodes CASSPSTVPNYEQYF.

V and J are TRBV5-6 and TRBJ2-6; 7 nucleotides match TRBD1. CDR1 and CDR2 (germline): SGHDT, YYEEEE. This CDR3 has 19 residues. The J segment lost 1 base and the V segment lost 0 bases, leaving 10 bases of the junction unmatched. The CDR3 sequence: CASSLEDRSALSGANVLTF. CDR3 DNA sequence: TGTGCCAGCAGCTTGGAGGACAGGTCTGCCCTTTCTGGGGCCAACGTCCTGACTTTC.

CDR3 amino acids: CASSLLSPYEQYF. The DNA of the CDR3 is TGCGCCAGCAGCTTGTTGTCTCCCTACGAGCAGTACTTC. This rearrangement joins TRBV5-1 to TRBJ2-7; D is unresolved. The CDR3 runs 13 residues. Trimming removed 1 base from V and 2 bases from J, with 7 bases in between. Germline V CDR1 and CDR2: SGHRS, YFSETQ.

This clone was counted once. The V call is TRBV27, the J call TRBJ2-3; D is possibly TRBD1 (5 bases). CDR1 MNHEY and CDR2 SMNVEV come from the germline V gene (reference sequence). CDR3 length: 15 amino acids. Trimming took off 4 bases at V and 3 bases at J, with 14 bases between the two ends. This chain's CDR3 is CASSSWGRETDTQYF. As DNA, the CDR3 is TGTGCCAGCAGTTCGTGGGGCAGGGAAACAGATACGCAGTATTTT.

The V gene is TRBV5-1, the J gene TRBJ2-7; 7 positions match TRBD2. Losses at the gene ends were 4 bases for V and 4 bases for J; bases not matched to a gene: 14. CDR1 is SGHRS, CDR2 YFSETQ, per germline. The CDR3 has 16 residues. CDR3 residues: CASSANSGTIRYEQYF. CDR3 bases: TGCGCCAGCAGCGCCAACTCCGGGACTATCAGATACGAGCAGTACTTC.

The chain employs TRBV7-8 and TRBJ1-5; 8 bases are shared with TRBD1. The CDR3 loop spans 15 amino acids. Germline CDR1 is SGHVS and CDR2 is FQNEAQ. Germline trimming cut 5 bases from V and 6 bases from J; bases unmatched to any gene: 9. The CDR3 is CASSPPTGDLQPQHF. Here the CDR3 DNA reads TGTGCCAGCAGCCCGCCGACAGGGGACCTTCAGCCCCAGCATTTT.

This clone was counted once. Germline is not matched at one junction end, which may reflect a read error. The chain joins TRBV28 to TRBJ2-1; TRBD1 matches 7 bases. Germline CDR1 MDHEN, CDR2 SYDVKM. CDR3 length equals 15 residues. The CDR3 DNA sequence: TGTGCCAGCAGTTTGGAACAGGGGAGATACAATGAGCGGTTCTTC. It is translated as CASSLEQGRYNERFF.

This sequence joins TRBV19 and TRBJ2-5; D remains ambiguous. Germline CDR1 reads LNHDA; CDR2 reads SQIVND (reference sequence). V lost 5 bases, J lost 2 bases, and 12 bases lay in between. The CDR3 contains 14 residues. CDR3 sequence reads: CASSVRRSQETQYF. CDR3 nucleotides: TGTGCCAGTAGTGTCAGAAGATCACAAGAGACCCAGTACTTC.